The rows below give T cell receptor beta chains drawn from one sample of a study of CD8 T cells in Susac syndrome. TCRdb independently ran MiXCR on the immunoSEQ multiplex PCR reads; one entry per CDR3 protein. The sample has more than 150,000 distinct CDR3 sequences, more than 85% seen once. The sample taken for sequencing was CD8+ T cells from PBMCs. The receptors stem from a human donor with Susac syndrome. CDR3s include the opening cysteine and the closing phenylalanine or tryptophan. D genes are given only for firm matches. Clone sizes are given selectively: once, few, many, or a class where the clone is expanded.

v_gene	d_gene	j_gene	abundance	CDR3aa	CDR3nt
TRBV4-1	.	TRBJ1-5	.	CASSQEPVSNQPQHF	TGCGCCAGCAGCCAAGAGCCGGTATCCAATCAGCCCCAGCATTTT
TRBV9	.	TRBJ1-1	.	CASSGVDTEAFF	TGTGCCAGCAGTGGAGTGGACACTGAAGCTTTCTTT
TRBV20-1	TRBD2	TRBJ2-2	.	CSARLVGRALGGELFF	TGCAGTGCTAGATTGGTCGGGAGGGCCTTGGGCGGGGAGCTGTTTTTT
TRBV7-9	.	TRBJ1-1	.	CASSLGFSTEAFF	TGTGCCAGCAGCTTAGGGTTTAGCACTGAAGCTTTCTTT
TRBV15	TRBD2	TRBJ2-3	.	CATSRDLAGSTDTQYF	TGTGCCACCAGCAGAGACCTAGCGGGGAGCACAGATACGCAGTATTTT
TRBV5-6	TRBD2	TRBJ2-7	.	CASSLSLAVYEQYF	TGTGCCAGCAGCTTGAGCCTAGCGGTCTACGAGCAGTACTTC
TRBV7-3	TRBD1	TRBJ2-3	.	CASSLQRVVRDRKTDTQYF	TGTGCCAGCAGCTTACAGCGGGTAGTCCGGGACAGGAAAACAGATACGCAGTATTTT
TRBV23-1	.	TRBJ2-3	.	CASSPGQVYADTQYF	TGCGCCAGCAGCCCAGGCCAGGTATACGCAGATACGCAGTATTTT
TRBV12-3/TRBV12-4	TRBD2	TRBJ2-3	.	CASSYGLAGDSTDTQYF	TGTGCCAGCAGTTATGGACTAGCGGGAGATAGCACAGATACGCAGTATTTT
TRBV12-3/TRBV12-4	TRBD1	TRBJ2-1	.	CASSLEGQYGFF	TGTGCCAGCAGTTTAGAGGGACAGTACGGATTCTTC
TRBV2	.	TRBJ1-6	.	CASHPPLEGSTPLHF	TGTGCCAGCCATCCCCCCTTGGAGGGAAGTACACCCCTCCACTTT
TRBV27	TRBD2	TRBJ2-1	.	CASSLSASGGHNEQFF	TGTGCCAGCAGTTTATCTGCTAGCGGGGGACACAATGAGCAGTTCTTC
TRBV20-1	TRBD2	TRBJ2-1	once	CSARLAGGPRNEQFF	TGCAGTGCTAGACTAGCGGGAGGGCCGCGAAATGAGCAGTTCTTC
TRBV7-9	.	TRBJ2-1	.	CASTAGVEQFF	TGTGCCAGCACCGCAGGGGTTGAGCAGTTCTTC
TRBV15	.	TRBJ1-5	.	CATSRVGHQPQHF	TGTGCCACCAGCAGAGTAGGGCATCAGCCCCAGCATTTT
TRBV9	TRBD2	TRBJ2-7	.	CASSVEGSGRGDEQYF	TGTGCCAGCAGCGTAGAGGGTAGCGGGAGAGGAGACGAGCAGTACTTC
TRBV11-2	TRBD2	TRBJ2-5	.	CASSFERGPGETQYF	TGTGCCAGCAGCTTCGAGCGGGGCCCGGGAGAGACCCAGTACTTC
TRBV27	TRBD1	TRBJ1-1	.	CASGGQGASTEAFF	TGTGCCAGCGGCGGACAGGGGGCGAGCACTGAAGCTTTCTTT
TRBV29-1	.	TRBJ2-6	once	CSVGEGYSGANVLTF	TGCAGCGTTGGCGAGGGTTACTCTGGGGCCAACGTCCTGACTTTC
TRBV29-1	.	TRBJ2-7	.	CSVGTESSYEQYF	TGCAGCGTCGGGACGGAGAGCTCCTACGAGCAGTACTTC
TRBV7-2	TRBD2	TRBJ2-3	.	CASSSIGGVDTQYF	TGTGCCAGCAGTTCAATCGGGGGGGTAGATACGCAGTATTTT
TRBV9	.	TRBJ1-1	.	CASSVIGTGLSGNTEAFF	TGTGCCAGCAGCGTAATCGGAACAGGGCTTAGTGGGAACACTGAAGCTTTCTTT
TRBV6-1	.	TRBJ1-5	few	CASSEATAGNQPQHF	TGTGCCAGCAGTGAAGCGACAGCGGGCAATCAGCCCCAGCATTTT